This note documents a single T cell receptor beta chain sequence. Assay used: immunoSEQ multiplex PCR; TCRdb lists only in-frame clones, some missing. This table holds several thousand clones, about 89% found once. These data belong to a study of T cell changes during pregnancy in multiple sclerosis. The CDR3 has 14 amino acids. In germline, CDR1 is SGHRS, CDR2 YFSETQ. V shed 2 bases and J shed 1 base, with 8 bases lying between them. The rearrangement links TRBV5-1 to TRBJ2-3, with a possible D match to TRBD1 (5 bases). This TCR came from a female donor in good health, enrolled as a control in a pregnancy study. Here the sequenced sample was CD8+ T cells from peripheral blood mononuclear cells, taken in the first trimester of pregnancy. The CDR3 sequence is CASSLGVGTDTQYF. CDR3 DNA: TGCGCCAGCAGCTTAGGGGTGGGCACAGATACGCAGTATTTT.